This T cell receptor beta chain was captured in a study of T cell responses to AZD1222 COVID-19 vaccine. General study results and limits: With two AZD1222 doses given, Spike-specific TCR breadth and depth both rose. Dominant at 160-218 and 743-854, vaccine-associated CD4 TCRs also spanned spike. Donors were mostly white British, more females; clonal diversity possibly underestimated.

Trimming took off 3 bases at V and 5 bases at J, with 17 bases between the two ends. The germline gives CDR1 KGHSH, CDR2 LQKENI. The CDR3 contains 15 residues. Comment on this clone: Its antigen is not known.

TCRdb keeps only in-frame clones here, not all; method: immunoSEQ multiplex PCR. The repertoire holds more than 110,000 clones, roughly 93% seen once, with over 4% in the top ten. The source material was peripheral blood, sampled on day 0 of AZD1222 vaccination. The genes are TRBV18 and TRBJ2-7; weak D call: TRBD1 (5 bases). The TCR comes from an adult in good health. The CDR3 sequence is CASSPTAGKANEQYF. The DNA of the CDR3 is TGTGCCAGCTCACCTACCGCAGGGAAGGCCAACGAGCAGTACTTC.